This T cell receptor (beta chain) was recorded in a study of molecular identifiers for immune sequencing clone quantification. V was pared by 4 bases and J by 3 bases, with 18 bases between. The CDR3 extends over 17 amino acids. Germline V gene sequence: CDR1 LGHNA, CDR2 YSLEER. As to this clonotype: This may be a read error, as it is one base from a much larger clone.

Each CDR3 protein gets one entry after TCRdb re-called the PCR reads with MiXCR. The sample has around 460,000 distinct CDR3 sequences, roughly 24% seen once. The TCR was taken from a human donor in good health. Some libraries in this study had Jurkat cell RNA spiked in. Sequenced input: naive CD8+ T cells from blood, with Jurkat cell RNA spiked in. Subset meaning: FACS-sorted CD8+CD4-CCR7+CD45RA+ naive T cells. The chain has TRBV4-3 and TRBJ2-2; possibly TRBD1 for D (6 bases). CDR3 residues: CASSPRGGPRDTGELFF. CDR3 in DNA: TGCGCCAGCAGCCCAAGAGGGGGACCTAGGGACACCGGGGAGCTGTTTTTT.